The clone carrying this TCR beta chain was recorded many times. TCRdb re-called the reads through MiXCR, storing one row per CDR3 protein. Of around 530,000 distinct CDR3 sequences listed, approximately 15% are singletons. This sample is part of a study of T cell repertoires in cytomegalovirus infection. The junction had 8 bases not matched to a gene; V was cut back by 1 base and J by 0 bases. Germline-derived CDR1 and CDR2 are SGHVS and FQNEAQ. This CDR3 has 19 amino acids. This sequence joins TRBV7-8 and TRBJ2-3; TRBD2 agrees at 12 bases. Sequencing input: CD8+ T cells from PBMCs. The clonotype originates from a human donor in good health (CMV status not recorded). Some clones in this sample may be carry-over from other donors' samples. This CDR3 is CASSLDEWTSGISTDTQYF. In DNA form, the CDR3 reads TGTGCCAGCAGCTTAGATGAGTGGACTAGCGGGATTAGCACAGATACGCAGTATTTT.